One sample yielded the 16 T cell receptor beta chains listed below, sequenced in a study of cytomegalovirus exposure and HLA in healthy donors. Primers: 60 Vbeta forward and 13 Jbeta reverse. Method: immunoSEQ multiplex PCR; TCRdb's copy keeps in-frame clones and lacks some. Of 100,000 to 130,000 clones listed, approximately 80% were seen once; the top ten hold 4.2%. Sequencing was carried out using PBMCs. These receptors originate from a male donor in good health and CMV-seronegative.

This clone showed up just once. The CDR3 DNA reads TGTGCCAGTAGCCGACTAGCGGGAGGTCTTAATGAGCAGTTCTTC. Its protein is CASSRLAGGLNEQFF. The chain employs TRBV19 and TRBJ2-1; 13 bases align to TRBD2. The CDR3 covers 15 residues. The germline gives CDR1 LNHDA, CDR2 SQIVND (reference sequence). V dropped 6 bases and J dropped 7; count of bases not matched to a gene: 6.

The chain recombines TRBV7-8 with TRBJ2-1; D is possibly TRBD1 (5 bases). The CDR3 contains 14 residues. V was cut by 1 base and J by 6 bases, with 10 bases left in between. Germline V gene sequence: CDR1 SGHVS, CDR2 FQNEAQ. CDR3 loop: CASSLGTIVNEQFF. CDR3 coding DNA: TGTGCCAGCAGCTTAGGGACAATAGTCAATGAGCAGTTCTTC.

This clone was recorded once. The V call is TRBV28, the J call TRBJ2-2; 7 nucleotides align to TRBD1. J was trimmed by 5 bases and V by 6 bases; bases with no gene match: 9. Germline CDR1 is MDHEN and CDR2 is SYDVKM. The CDR3 totals 15 residues. The CDR3 DNA is TGTGCCAGCAGCATCCCAGGGGGTCGGACCGGGGAGCTGTTTTTT. Encoded protein: CASSIPGGRTGELFF.

This clone came up many times. The genes are TRBV18 and TRBJ1-4; D call uncertain. CDR1 is KGHSH, CDR2 LQKENI, per germline. The CDR3 is 16 amino acids. The V gene lost 1 base and the J gene lost 3 bases, with 12 bases spanning the gap. CDR3 in DNA: TGTGCCAGCTCACCACAAGCGGTTGAGGCTAATGAAAAACTGTTTTTT. This gives the protein CASSPQAVEANEKLFF.

J is TRBJ1-2 and V is TRBV5-5, with D possibly matching TRBD1 (6 bases). Germline CDR1 SGHKS, CDR2 YYEKEE (reference sequence). The CDR3 extends over 13 amino acids. Trimming shortened V by 4 bases and J by 8 bases, and 15 bases separated the two germline ends. Here the CDR3 reads CASSSRGGEGYTF. CDR3 nucleotides: TGTGCCAGCAGCAGTAGGGGGGGAGAGGGCTACACCTTC. The entire variable domain, with the rest obtained from reference TRBV5-5 and TRBJ1-2, is as follows: DAGVTQSPTHLIKTRGQQVTLRCSPISGHKSVSWYQQVLGQGPQFIFQYYEKEERGRGNFPDRFSARQFPNYSSELNVNALLLGDSALYLCASSSRGGEGYTFGSGTRLTVV.

This clone was detected a few times. V gene TRBV5-1 combines with J gene TRBJ2-1; 8 positions agree with TRBD2. Germline values: CDR1 SGHRS, CDR2 YFSETQ. There are 14 residues in the CDR3. Losses at the gene ends were 3 bases for V and 5 bases for J; bases not matched to a gene: 4. CDR3 in DNA: TGCGCCAGCAGCTCCCGGGGGGGCCACAATGAGCAGTTCTTC. Amino acids: CASSSRGGHNEQFF.

This sequence joins TRBV27 and TRBJ2-7, with 7 positions matching TRBD1. The germline gives CDR1 MNHEY, CDR2 SMNVEV (reference sequence). The CDR3 sequence is 15 residues long. The V and J ends lost 6 bases and 3 bases, in that order; junction bases with no gene match: 11. The CDR3 DNA reads as TGTGCCAGCAGCCCGGGACAGCCCGGACTCTACGAGCAGTACTTC. The encoded protein is CASSPGQPGLYEQYF.

The rearrangement links TRBV9 to TRBJ2-1; D is possibly TRBD2 (6 bases). The CDR3 is 15 residues long. Germline values: CDR1 SGDLS, CDR2 YYNGEE. V was clipped by 0 bases and J by 2 bases, with 9 bases between them. CDR3 in amino acids: CASSVGGRTYNEQFF. CDR3 nucleotides: TGTGCCAGCAGCGTAGGAGGGAGGACCTACAATGAGCAGTTCTTC.

The chain carries TRBV6-5 and TRBJ2-1, with TRBD1 as a possible D gene (6 bases). Germline assignment: CDR1 MNHEY and CDR2 SVGAGI. The CDR3 has 15 amino acids. Trimming removed 0 bases from V and 5 bases from J, with 11 bases in between. The CDR3 coding sequence is TGTGCCAGCAGTTACTCCGGGACACGAAACAATGAGCAGTTCTTC. Amino acid sequence: CASSYSGTRNNEQFF.

The V call is TRBV11-2, the J call TRBJ2-3; D might be TRBD1 (7 bases). The length of the CDR3 is 15 residues. Per the germline V gene, CDR1 is SGHAT and CDR2 is FQNNGV. Trimming stripped 5 bases from V and 2 bases from J, with 14 bases between. The CDR3 loop is CASSKTGRFTDTQYF. In DNA form, the CDR3 reads TGTGCCAGCAGCAAGACAGGGAGGTTCACAGATACGCAGTATTTT.

CDR3 protein: CASSHDRVAEGYTF. For the CDR3, the DNA is TGTGCCAGCAGCCACGACAGGGTCGCGGAAGGCTACACCTTC. This sequence joins TRBV5-6 and TRBJ1-2; the match to TRBD1 covers 7 bases. The germline V gene has CDR1 SGHDT and CDR2 YYEEEE. This CDR3 has 14 amino acids. V lost 4 bases and J lost 8; bases outside the gene matches: 11.

The chain is built from TRBV7-6 and TRBJ2-1; 12 bases match TRBD2. With 5 bases clipped from V and 0 bases from J, the junction kept 8 bases outside the gene matches. Germline loops: CDR1 SGHVS, CDR2 FNYEAQ. This CDR3 is 18 amino acids long. The chain's CDR3 is CASSPRTSGIFSYNEQFF. The DNA of the CDR3 is TGTGCCAGCAGCCCGCGGACTAGCGGGATTTTCTCCTACAATGAGCAGTTCTTC.

The V and J genes are TRBV7-9 and TRBJ1-4; D unclear. This CDR3 has 16 residues. Germline V gene data show CDR1 as SEHNR and CDR2 as FQNEAQ (reference sequence). V was shortened by 2 bases and J by 0 bases, with 10 bases between the two germline ends. The CDR3 region is CASSLSRSATNEKLFF. DNA of the CDR3: TGTGCCAGCAGCTTATCCAGGTCCGCAACTAATGAAAAACTGTTTTTT.

This CDR3 is CASSTNAGRATSTGYEQYF. The CDR3 DNA follows: TGTGCCAGCAGCACTAACGCGGGACGGGCGACTAGCACGGGCTACGAGCAGTACTTC. The chain carries TRBV7-6 and TRBJ2-5, with TRBD2 identical over 7 bases. The DNA end is a closer match to TRBJ2-7, so the J assignment may be wrong. Looked up from germline, CDR1 is SGHVS and CDR2 is FNYEAQ. The length of the CDR3 is 19 residues.

The gene calls are TRBV2 and TRBJ1-4; D perhaps matches TRBD1 (6 bases). The CDR3 loop spans 12 amino acids. Germline assignment: CDR1 SNHLY and CDR2 FYNNEI. V lost 2 bases to trimming and J lost 14 bases, with 12 bases between them. The CDR3 DNA is TGTGCCAGCAGTGAAACCGACAGGTACCTGTTTTTT. Residues: CASSETDRYLFF.

This chain uses TRBV6-4 with TRBJ1-2, with TRBD1 matching 9 bases. The CDR3 spans 15 residues. CDR1 and CDR2 from the germline V gene are MRHNA and SNTAGT. Trimming took 0 bases from V and 8 from J; bases not matched to a gene: 7. The CDR3 DNA is TGTGCCAGCAGTGACTCCGGGACAGGGATGGGAGGCTACACCTTC. Protein sequence: CASSDSGTGMGGYTF.